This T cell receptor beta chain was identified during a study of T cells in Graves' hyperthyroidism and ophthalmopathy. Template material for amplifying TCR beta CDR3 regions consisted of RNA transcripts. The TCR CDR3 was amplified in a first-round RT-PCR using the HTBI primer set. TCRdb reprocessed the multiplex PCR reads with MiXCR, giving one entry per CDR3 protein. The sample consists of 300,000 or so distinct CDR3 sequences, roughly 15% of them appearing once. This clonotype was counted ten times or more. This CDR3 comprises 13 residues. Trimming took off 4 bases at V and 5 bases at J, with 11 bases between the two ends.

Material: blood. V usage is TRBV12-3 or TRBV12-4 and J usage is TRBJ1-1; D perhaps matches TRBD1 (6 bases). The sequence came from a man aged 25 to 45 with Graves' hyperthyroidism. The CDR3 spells CASSWTERTEAFF. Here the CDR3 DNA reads TGTGCCAGCAGTTGGACAGAACGGACTGAAGCTTTCTTT.